The entry that follows covers one TCR beta chain sequence. PCR involved 60 Vbeta and 13 Jbeta primers. The table came from immunoSEQ multiplex PCR; TCRdb's copy has only in-frame clones and leaves some out. The table has some 150,000 clones, around 10% seen once; the top ten hold 1.5% to 2%. This record comes from a study of cytomegalovirus exposure and HLA in healthy donors. Turning to the study itself: Researchers previously reported finding 90 million to 120 million unique TCR beta sequences from roughly 170 million T cells. Unique TCRs numbering 75 million to 95 million, obtained from HLA-typed donors, made up an early data release.

The V gene's germline CDR1 is KGHSH and CDR2 LQKENI. Trimming cost V 4 bases and J 0 bases, with 18 bases left between them. The length of the CDR3 is 17 residues. V and J are TRBV18 and TRBJ1-1; a weak D match, TRBD1 (5 bases). Sequenced: PBMCs. This clonotype was obtained from a man aged 45-65 years in good health and CMV-seronegative. In DNA, the CDR3 is TGTGCCAGCTCACTCCTAGGCACGGGGGAGCTGAACACTGAAGCTTTCTTT. Translation: CASSLLGTGELNTEAFF.